This T cell receptor (beta chain) was obtained from a study of T cells in tuberculosis. Across the whole study: IGRA-negative adolescents, IGRA-positive adolescents with latent tuberculosis and adults with active tuberculosis formed this South African cohort. Samples predate treatment or fall within its first 7 days. Findings of the study overall: A GMM-specific repertoire classifier reached about 90% accuracy, AUROC about 0.87.

Some clones are missing from TCRdb's copy, which holds only in-frame ones; the method was immunoSEQ multiplex PCR. The table lists more than 20,000 clones, about 85% of them singletons. Details on this clone: Its antigen is unknown.

The length of the CDR3 is 15 residues. CDR1 is SGHNT, CDR2 YYREEE, per germline (reference sequence). Trimming removed 6 bases from V and 0 bases from J, with 15 bases in between. Time point specified: new active TB diagnosis, blood taken before or within 7 days of starting treatment. V usage is TRBV5-4 and J usage is TRBJ1-1; D is ambiguous. The specimen was PBMCs, collected at tuberculosis diagnosis. The clonotype comes from an adult with tuberculosis. This CDR3 reads CASIPSPGLNTEAFF. CDR3 in DNA: TGTGCCAGCATCCCTTCACCGGGGTTGAACACTGAAGCTTTCTTT. The full variable domain, completed using reference TRBV5-4 and TRBJ1-1, is ETGVTQSPTHLIKTRGQQVTLRCSSQSGHNTVSWYQQALGQGPQFIFQYYREEENGRGNFPPRFSGLQFPNYSSELNVNALELDDSALYLCASIPSPGLNTEAFFGQGTRLTVV.